The rows below give T cell receptor beta chains drawn from one sample of a study of blood T cell repertoires in COVID-19. Profiling relied on immunoSEQ multiplex PCR, and the TCRdb table lists in-frame clones only, not all of them. The sample lists over 130,000 clones; around 90% were seen once. The sample comprised peripheral blood. These receptors all stem from a man aged 60 to 75 with active or convalescent COVID-19. CDR3s include the opening cysteine and the closing phenylalanine or tryptophan. The D gene is left open where the match is weak. A clone size is listed for some rows: how often the clone was seen (once, few, many), or a class if it is expanded.

j_call: TRBJ2-7; v_call: TRBV6-1; d_call: TRBD2; clone_size: NA; cdr3_nt: TGTGCCAGCAGTGGACTAGCGGGAGTTTACCCCTACGAGCAGTACTTC; cdr3_aa: CASSGLAGVYPYEQYF
j_call: TRBJ2-7; v_call: TRBV2; d_call: TRBD1; clone_size: NA; cdr3_nt: TGTGCCAGCGGGCAGGGACAGGGCTCCTACGAGCAGTACTTC; cdr3_aa: CASGQGQGSYEQYF
j_call: TRBJ2-1; v_call: TRBV19; d_call: TRBD1; clone_size: few; cdr3_nt: TGTGCCAGTAGTACCGACAGGGGGCCTGAGCAGTTCTTC; cdr3_aa: CASSTDRGPEQFF
j_call: TRBJ2-1; v_call: TRBV18; d_call: TRBD2; clone_size: once; cdr3_nt: TGTGCCAGCTCACCACCTTCAGCGGGAGCACAGTTCTTC; cdr3_aa: CASSPPSAGAQFF
j_call: TRBJ2-2; v_call: TRBV6-4; d_call: NA; clone_size: NA; cdr3_nt: TGTGCCAGCAGAGAGACTGGCGCCACCGGGGAGCTGTTTTTT; cdr3_aa: CASRETGATGELFF
j_call: TRBJ2-1; v_call: TRBV11-2; d_call: NA; clone_size: NA; cdr3_nt: TGTGCCAGCAGCTCCTTCTTAGTCTCGGCGGGGTCCTACAATGAGCAGTTCTTC; cdr3_aa: CASSSFLVSAGSYNEQFF
j_call: TRBJ2-4; v_call: TRBV6-5; d_call: TRBD1; clone_size: NA; cdr3_nt: TGTGCCAGCAGTCACTGGACAGGGCAAGCCAAAAACATTCAGTACTTC; cdr3_aa: CASSHWTGQAKNIQYF
j_call: TRBJ2-7; v_call: TRBV13; d_call: TRBD1; clone_size: NA; cdr3_nt: TGTGCCAGCAGCTTAATGGGACAGGGGTACGAGCAGTACTTC; cdr3_aa: CASSLMGQGYEQYF
j_call: TRBJ2-2; v_call: TRBV3-1/TRBV3-2; d_call: TRBD2; clone_size: NA; cdr3_nt: TGTGCCAGCAGCCAAGAAGGGGTTAGCGGGGGCCCGAACACCGGGGAGCTGTTTTTT; cdr3_aa: CASSQEGVSGGPNTGELFF
j_call: TRBJ2-3; v_call: TRBV9; d_call: TRBD1; clone_size: NA; cdr3_nt: TGTGCCAGCAGCCCCCGTGGACAGGGGACAACAGATACGCAGTATTTT; cdr3_aa: CASSPRGQGTTDTQYF
j_call: TRBJ1-5; v_call: TRBV6-2/TRBV6-3; d_call: TRBD1; clone_size: NA; cdr3_nt: TGTGCCAGCAGCTCGGGACAGGGGGTACAATATAGCAATCAGCCCCAGCATTTT; cdr3_aa: CASSSGQGVQYSNQPQHF
j_call: TRBJ2-6; v_call: TRBV6-2/TRBV6-3; d_call: TRBD1; clone_size: NA; cdr3_nt: TGTGCCAGCAGTCTTTATTCTGACAGGGGACGATTAATCTCTGGGGCCAACGTCCTGACTTTC; cdr3_aa: CASSLYSDRGRLISGANVLTF
j_call: TRBJ2-3; v_call: TRBV7-2; d_call: NA; clone_size: NA; cdr3_nt: TGTGCCAGCAGCCCCGAGGGACTCTCGACAGATACGCAGTATTTT; cdr3_aa: CASSPEGLSTDTQYF
j_call: TRBJ1-2; v_call: TRBV27; d_call: NA; clone_size: few; cdr3_nt: TGTGCCAGCAGGGCCGGTGGGGCGGGGGGCTACACCTTC; cdr3_aa: CASRAGGAGGYTF
j_call: TRBJ1-3; v_call: TRBV7-2; d_call: NA; clone_size: NA; cdr3_nt: TGTGCCAGCAGCTCAAGGGGGTACTCTGGAAACACCATATATTTT; cdr3_aa: CASSSRGYSGNTIYF
j_call: TRBJ2-5; v_call: TRBV28; d_call: TRBD2; clone_size: NA; cdr3_nt: TGTGCCAGCAGTAGCGGGATAAAGACCCAGTACTTC; cdr3_aa: CASSSGIKTQYF
j_call: TRBJ2-3; v_call: TRBV10-3; d_call: TRBD2; clone_size: NA; cdr3_nt: TGTGCCACTAGGACTAGCGGGAGCCTCACAGATACGCAGTATTTT; cdr3_aa: CATRTSGSLTDTQYF
j_call: TRBJ2-2; v_call: TRBV2; d_call: TRBD1; clone_size: NA; cdr3_nt: TGTGCCAGCATGCTCGACAGGGTCGACACCGGGGAGCTGTTTTTT; cdr3_aa: CASMLDRVDTGELFF
j_call: TRBJ2-2; v_call: TRBV28; d_call: TRBD2; clone_size: few; cdr3_nt: TGTGCCAGCAGCTACACAGGACTAGCGGGAATCTCCGGGGAGCTGTTTTTT; cdr3_aa: CASSYTGLAGISGELFF
j_call: TRBJ2-7; v_call: TRBV2; d_call: NA; clone_size: NA; cdr3_nt: TGTGCCAGCAGGCGGGGCGGCGGGACGGACGAGCAGCACTTC; cdr3_aa: CASRRGGGTDEQHF
j_call: TRBJ2-2; v_call: TRBV5-6; d_call: TRBD1; clone_size: NA; cdr3_nt: TGTGCCAGCAGCAAGACAGGGGTAACCGGGGAGCTGTTTTTT; cdr3_aa: CASSKTGVTGELFF
j_call: TRBJ2-7; v_call: TRBV30; d_call: TRBD2; clone_size: NA; cdr3_nt: TGTGCCTGGAGTGTCGGGGGGTCTTCGGACGAGCAGTACTTC; cdr3_aa: CAWSVGGSSDEQYF
j_call: TRBJ2-4; v_call: TRBV7-2; d_call: TRBD2; clone_size: NA; cdr3_nt: TGTGCCAGCAGCTTTACTAGCGGCGTTTCTGACTCCAAAAACATTCAGTACTTC; cdr3_aa: CASSFTSGVSDSKNIQYF
j_call: TRBJ1-2; v_call: TRBV19; d_call: TRBD1; clone_size: NA; cdr3_nt: TGTGCCAGTAGTAGGGGGACAGTCTATGGCTACACCTTC; cdr3_aa: CASSRGTVYGYTF
j_call: TRBJ2-7; v_call: TRBV7-9; d_call: TRBD2; clone_size: NA; cdr3_nt: TGTGCCAGCAGCTCCGGGGGGGGTGTTGGCGAGCAGTACTTC; cdr3_aa: CASSSGGGVGEQYF
j_call: TRBJ1-1; v_call: TRBV7-2; d_call: TRBD1; clone_size: NA; cdr3_nt: TGTGCCGGCAGCTTAAGGGGACAGGCGAACACTGAAGCTTTCTTT; cdr3_aa: CAGSLRGQANTEAFF
j_call: TRBJ1-1; v_call: TRBV6-5; d_call: NA; clone_size: NA; cdr3_nt: TGTGCCAGCAGTCCGACAGCCTCAAACACTGAAGCTTTCTTT; cdr3_aa: CASSPTASNTEAFF
j_call: TRBJ2-2; v_call: TRBV9; d_call: NA; clone_size: NA; cdr3_nt: TGTGCCAGCAGCGTAGCGGAGGAAACCACCGGGGAGCTGTTTTTT; cdr3_aa: CASSVAEETTGELFF
j_call: TRBJ1-2; v_call: TRBV7-9; d_call: NA; clone_size: NA; cdr3_nt: TGTGCCAGCAGTCCACCCTCGTTGGGGCATATCGGCTACACCTTC; cdr3_aa: CASSPPSLGHIGYTF
j_call: TRBJ1-6; v_call: TRBV5-1; d_call: NA; clone_size: once; cdr3_nt: TGCGCCAGCAGCGGGCGATCAAGGGAGGATTCACCCCTCCACTTT; cdr3_aa: CASSGRSREDSPLHF
j_call: TRBJ1-2; v_call: TRBV14; d_call: NA; clone_size: NA; cdr3_nt: TGTGCCAGCAGCCCGCAGGGTCGGCGTGGCTACACCTTC; cdr3_aa: CASSPQGRRGYTF
j_call: TRBJ1-5; v_call: TRBV4-2; d_call: TRBD1; clone_size: once; cdr3_nt: TGTGCCAGCAGCCATGGGACAGGGGTCAATCAGCCCCAGCATTTT; cdr3_aa: CASSHGTGVNQPQHF
j_call: TRBJ2-4; v_call: TRBV28; d_call: NA; clone_size: NA; cdr3_nt: TGTGCCAGCTATACAGGGATTAGCAAAAACATTCAGTACTTC; cdr3_aa: CASYTGISKNIQYF
j_call: TRBJ2-7; v_call: TRBV29-1; d_call: TRBD2; clone_size: NA; cdr3_nt: TGCAGCGTCGCCTTGCGGGAGGGCCACGACGAGCAGTACTTC; cdr3_aa: CSVALREGHDEQYF
j_call: TRBJ2-7; v_call: TRBV18; d_call: TRBD2; clone_size: once; cdr3_nt: TGTGCCAGCTCACAAGGCGGGAGCTCCTACGAGCAGTACTTC; cdr3_aa: CASSQGGSSYEQYF
j_call: TRBJ2-7; v_call: TRBV6-5; d_call: NA; clone_size: NA; cdr3_nt: TGTGCCAGCAGTTCCGAGGTCACAGGACGAATGCAGTACTTC; cdr3_aa: CASSSEVTGRMQYF
j_call: TRBJ2-5; v_call: TRBV6-5; d_call: TRBD1; clone_size: NA; cdr3_nt: TGTGCCAGCAGTTACGGGGACAGGGGAGAGACCCAGTACTTC; cdr3_aa: CASSYGDRGETQYF
j_call: TRBJ1-3; v_call: TRBV4-3; d_call: NA; clone_size: NA; cdr3_nt: TGCGCCAGCAGCCAAGATCAGGGCGGTGGAAACACCATATATTTT; cdr3_aa: CASSQDQGGGNTIYF
j_call: TRBJ2-3; v_call: TRBV6-5; d_call: NA; clone_size: NA; cdr3_nt: TGTGCCAGCAGTTACTCGGGGCGTCGCACAGATACGCAGTATTTT; cdr3_aa: CASSYSGRRTDTQYF
j_call: TRBJ2-7; v_call: TRBV29-1; d_call: NA; clone_size: NA; cdr3_nt: TGCAGCGTCCTCAGGGATTCCTACGAGCAGTACTTC; cdr3_aa: CSVLRDSYEQYF
j_call: TRBJ2-2; v_call: TRBV6-5; d_call: TRBD2; clone_size: NA; cdr3_nt: TGTGCCAGCATCCCGGGACTAGGGCCCGGGGAGCTGTTTTTT; cdr3_aa: CASIPGLGPGELFF
j_call: TRBJ2-7; v_call: TRBV9; d_call: NA; clone_size: NA; cdr3_nt: TGTGCCAGCAGCGTAGCTAACGGGTTCGAGCAGTACTTC; cdr3_aa: CASSVANGFEQYF
j_call: TRBJ1-4; v_call: TRBV27; d_call: NA; clone_size: NA; cdr3_nt: TGTGCCAGCAGTTTAAGACCTCGGGGGAACGAAAAACTGTTTTTT; cdr3_aa: CASSLRPRGNEKLFF
j_call: TRBJ2-1; v_call: TRBV11-2; d_call: NA; clone_size: few; cdr3_nt: TGTGCCAGCAGCTTAGACAAGGTGGGTTCCGGGGATGAGCAGTTCTTC; cdr3_aa: CASSLDKVGSGDEQFF
j_call: TRBJ1-4; v_call: TRBV28; d_call: TRBD1; clone_size: NA; cdr3_nt: TGTGCCAGCAGCCCCGGACAGGCCCGTAATGAAAAACTGTTTTTT; cdr3_aa: CASSPGQARNEKLFF
j_call: TRBJ1-4; v_call: TRBV5-1; d_call: NA; clone_size: NA; cdr3_nt: TGCGCCAGCAGGCCAGGTACTCCTAATGAAAAACTGTTTTTT; cdr3_aa: CASRPGTPNEKLFF
j_call: TRBJ1-3; v_call: TRBV9; d_call: NA; clone_size: NA; cdr3_nt: TGTGCCAGCAGCCGCGGGGGCGGTGGAAACACCATATATTTT; cdr3_aa: CASSRGGGGNTIYF
j_call: TRBJ1-4; v_call: TRBV9; d_call: NA; clone_size: NA; cdr3_nt: TGTGCCAGCACTAAAACAGGTGCAACTAATGAAAAACTGTTTTTT; cdr3_aa: CASTKTGATNEKLFF
j_call: TRBJ1-1; v_call: TRBV27; d_call: NA; clone_size: NA; cdr3_nt: TGTGCCAGCAGTTTCAGGGCTCAGTCCACTGAAGCTTTCTTT; cdr3_aa: CASSFRAQSTEAFF
j_call: TRBJ2-3; v_call: TRBV5-1; d_call: NA; clone_size: NA; cdr3_nt: TGCGCCAGCAGTACCGGGAGCACAGATACGCAGTATTTT; cdr3_aa: CASSTGSTDTQYF
j_call: TRBJ2-1; v_call: TRBV18; d_call: TRBD2; clone_size: NA; cdr3_nt: TGTGCCAGCTCACCCAGTAGCGGGAGGGCCTATGGGTTCTTC; cdr3_aa: CASSPSSGRAYGFF
j_call: TRBJ2-2; v_call: TRBV5-1; d_call: NA; clone_size: NA; cdr3_nt: TGCGCCAGCAGCTTGGGCAGTTACACCGGGGAGCTGTTTTTT; cdr3_aa: CASSLGSYTGELFF
j_call: TRBJ2-7; v_call: TRBV21-1; d_call: NA; clone_size: once; cdr3_nt: TGTGCCAGCAGCCCGGGGACAGGGGGCGACGAGCAGTACTTC; cdr3_aa: CASSPGTGGDEQYF